This T cell receptor beta chain derives from a study of tissue T cells after allogeneic stem cell transplantation. This table comes from immunoSEQ multiplex PCR, and its TCRdb copy is limited to in-frame clones, with some not included. Seen here are 8,000 to 10,000 clones, approximately 57% observed once, and the top ten hold about 10%. GI sites, liver, skin and spleen were taken after median 9.75 post-mortem hours. Only a few counts were recorded for this clone. Its antigen is still unknown. Trimming took off 3 bases at V and 6 bases at J, with 9 bases between the two ends. The germline V gene encodes CDR1 SGHRS and CDR2 YFSETQ. The CDR3 is 12 residues long. Notes on the study in general: Anatomically similar tissues had similar TCR repertoires within each patient.

The specimen comprised tissue from the jejunum, sampled at autopsy. The TCR comes from a woman aged 18 to 55 with breast cancer. The chain is built from TRBV5-1 and TRBJ1-2; weak D call: TRBD1 (6 bases). The CDR3 sequence: CASSSQGNGYTF. CDR3 in DNA: TGCGCCAGCAGCTCCCAGGGGAATGGCTACACCTTC.